This TCR beta chain was retrieved from a study of T-cell memory formation after mild COVID-19. This clonotype was seen a handful of times. The target antigen is unknown. Notes on the study in general: The finding that pre-infection memory included some responding clones suggested that cross-reactive memory joined.

This CDR3 contains 15 residues. V dropped 5 bases and J dropped 5; count of bases not matched to a gene: 3. One entry per CDR3 protein results from TCRdb running MiXCR on the 5' RACE reads. This sample has about 210,000 distinct CDR3 sequences, with around 25% found just once. The gene calls are TRBV12-3 or TRBV12-4 and TRBJ2-2; 12 bases align to TRBD1. This TCR came from an adult woman who had mild COVID-19 (a few samples of this study predate the infection). Cell type and time point are not known. The sequencing sample was made of PBMCs or a T cell subset sorted from them (not recorded which). The CDR3 reads CASSAGQGATGELFF. The CDR3 nucleotides are TGTGCCAGCAGTGCGGGACAGGGGGCGACCGGGGAGCTGTTTTTT.